These T cell receptor beta chains were read from a single sample in a study of blood T cells in healthy people across ages. Each CDR3 protein gets one entry after TCRdb re-called the 5' RACE reads with MiXCR. The sample includes approximately 1.5 million distinct CDR3 sequences, about 42% of them seen just once. Sequenced input: blood. Receptor source: a woman aged 18-35 years in good health. Each CDR3 is given with its conserved first and last residue. Each record gives: CDR3 length, V gene, J gene, clone size, D gene, CDR3 DNA, CDR3 protein. A D gene is named only where the DNA matches it firmly. Clone sizes are given selectively: once, few, many, or a class where the clone is expanded.

CDR3 length: 16
V gene: TRBV7-9
J gene: TRBJ2-1
clone size: few
D gene: -
CDR3 DNA: TGTGCCAGCAGCTCGCTACGGGGCAGGGGATACGATGAGCAGTTCTTC
CDR3 protein: CASSSLRGRGYDEQFF

CDR3 length: 13
V gene: TRBV28
J gene: TRBJ1-5
clone size: few
D gene: -
CDR3 DNA: TGTGCCACCAGGAACAGGGTGGACCAGCCCCAGCATTTT
CDR3 protein: CATRNRVDQPQHF

CDR3 length: 18
V gene: TRBV5-6
J gene: TRBJ2-6
clone size: -
D gene: TRBD1
CDR3 DNA: TGTGCCAGCAGCTTGGGCATGACAGGGGGAGCTGGGGCCAACGTCCTGACTTTC
CDR3 protein: CASSLGMTGGAGANVLTF

CDR3 length: 14
V gene: TRBV10-2
J gene: TRBJ2-3
clone size: -
D gene: -
CDR3 DNA: TGCGCCAGCAGTGAGGTAGCCAACACAGATACGCAGTATTTT
CDR3 protein: CASSEVANTDTQYF

CDR3 length: 15
V gene: TRBV5-1
J gene: TRBJ2-1
clone size: few
D gene: TRBD2
CDR3 DNA: TGCGCCAGCCGTCTAGCGGGAGCGAACTACAATGAGCAGTTCTTC
CDR3 protein: CASRLAGANYNEQFF

CDR3 length: 15
V gene: TRBV29-1
J gene: TRBJ2-1
clone size: -
D gene: TRBD2
CDR3 DNA: TGCAGCGTTGATAAAGGGACTAGCGTCAAAAATGAGCAGTTCTTC
CDR3 protein: CSVDKGTSVKNEQFF

CDR3 length: 13
V gene: TRBV29-1
J gene: TRBJ2-5
clone size: -
D gene: -
CDR3 DNA: TGCAGCGTTGAGGGGGTGAGACAAGAGACCCAGTACTTC
CDR3 protein: CSVEGVRQETQYF

CDR3 length: 18
V gene: TRBV6-5
J gene: TRBJ2-7
clone size: -
D gene: -
CDR3 DNA: TGTGCCAGCAGTTACTCGAGTCCATGGGGACGCGTATCCTACGAGCAGTACTTC
CDR3 protein: CASSYSSPWGRVSYEQYF

CDR3 length: 15
V gene: TRBV6-5
J gene: TRBJ1-4
clone size: -
D gene: -
CDR3 DNA: TGTGCCGGCAGTTACACCTTAGCAACTAATGAAAAACTGTTTTTT
CDR3 protein: CAGSYTLATNEKLFF

CDR3 length: 16
V gene: TRBV24-1
J gene: TRBJ2-1
clone size: -
D gene: TRBD1
CDR3 DNA: TGTGCCACCAGTGATAAGGGACAGGGGGAGTACAATGAGCAGTTCTTC
CDR3 protein: CATSDKGQGEYNEQFF

CDR3 length: 14
V gene: TRBV20-1
J gene: TRBJ1-2
clone size: -
D gene: -
CDR3 DNA: TGCAGTGCTACCCCAAGGGGTTCTAACTATGGCTACACCTTC
CDR3 protein: CSATPRGSNYGYTF

CDR3 length: 17
V gene: TRBV12-3/TRBV12-4
J gene: TRBJ2-5
clone size: -
D gene: TRBD1
CDR3 DNA: TGTGCCAGCAGCCCAGGACAGGGGTCAGAGTACCAAGAGACCCAGTACTTC
CDR3 protein: CASSPGQGSEYQETQYF

CDR3 length: 15
V gene: TRBV14
J gene: TRBJ2-1
clone size: -
D gene: -
CDR3 DNA: TGTGCCAGCAGCCAGAGGGGGGGCCGAAGTGGTGAGCAGTTCTTC
CDR3 protein: CASSQRGGRSGEQFF

CDR3 length: 18
V gene: TRBV6-2/TRBV6-3
J gene: TRBJ2-7
clone size: -
D gene: -
CDR3 DNA: TGTGCCAGCAGTTACTCCCGGACAGTCCACTATCAGGGCTACGAGCAGTACTTC
CDR3 protein: CASSYSRTVHYQGYEQYF

CDR3 length: 16
V gene: TRBV4-1
J gene: TRBJ2-3
clone size: -
D gene: TRBD1
CDR3 DNA: TGCGCCAGCAGCCCACGGACAGGGGGCTTGACAGATACGCAGTATTTT
CDR3 protein: CASSPRTGGLTDTQYF

CDR3 length: 19
V gene: TRBV7-2
J gene: TRBJ2-2
clone size: few
D gene: TRBD2
CDR3 DNA: TGTGCCAGCAGCTTCCACCCGATTACTAGCGGGAGCGGAACCGGGGAGCTGTTTTTT
CDR3 protein: CASSFHPITSGSGTGELFF

CDR3 length: 16
V gene: TRBV11-2
J gene: TRBJ2-1
clone size: few
D gene: TRBD1
CDR3 DNA: TGTGCCAGCAGCTTAGTAACCCAGGGGGCGAAAAATGAGCAGTTCTTC
CDR3 protein: CASSLVTQGAKNEQFF

CDR3 length: 12
V gene: TRBV29-1
J gene: TRBJ2-1
clone size: few
D gene: -
CDR3 DNA: TGCAGCGTTACGGGGGCCTACAATGAGCAGTTCTTC
CDR3 protein: CSVTGAYNEQFF

CDR3 length: 12
V gene: TRBV27
J gene: TRBJ1-2
clone size: -
D gene: TRBD1
CDR3 DNA: TGTGCCAGCGCCCGACAGGGGACTGGCTACACCTTC
CDR3 protein: CASARQGTGYTF

CDR3 length: 17
V gene: TRBV12-3/TRBV12-4
J gene: TRBJ2-1
clone size: few
D gene: TRBD2
CDR3 DNA: TGTGCCAGCAGGCCTCGGGAGGGGCGGGAGGCCTACAATGAGCAGTTCTTC
CDR3 protein: CASRPREGREAYNEQFF

CDR3 length: 16
V gene: TRBV7-2
J gene: TRBJ1-2
clone size: few
D gene: -
CDR3 DNA: TGTGCCAGCAGCTTAGCGGGGGCCGACCGACATTATGGCTACACCTTC
CDR3 protein: CASSLAGADRHYGYTF

CDR3 length: 16
V gene: TRBV5-1
J gene: TRBJ2-3
clone size: -
D gene: -
CDR3 DNA: TGCGCCAGCAGCTTGGGAGTATGGGGGATTCCAGATACGCAGTATTTT
CDR3 protein: CASSLGVWGIPDTQYF

CDR3 length: 12
V gene: TRBV28
J gene: TRBJ2-4
clone size: -
D gene: -
CDR3 DNA: TGTGCCAGCAGTTTATCCGGAAACATTCAGTACTTC
CDR3 protein: CASSLSGNIQYF

CDR3 length: 13
V gene: TRBV2
J gene: TRBJ1-2
clone size: -
D gene: TRBD1
CDR3 DNA: TGTGCCGGCAGGTGGGACAGGGAAGGAGGCTACACCTTC
CDR3 protein: CAGRWDREGGYTF

CDR3 length: 15
V gene: TRBV6-1
J gene: TRBJ2-7
clone size: -
D gene: -
CDR3 DNA: TGTGCCAGCTGGAGTCGACAGACGAGCTCCTACGAGCAGTACTTC
CDR3 protein: CASWSRQTSSYEQYF

CDR3 length: 15
V gene: TRBV29-1
J gene: TRBJ2-7
clone size: once
D gene: TRBD1
CDR3 DNA: TGCAGCGTTGTAAGGGACGGACAGGGGTACCACGAGCAGTACTTC
CDR3 protein: CSVVRDGQGYHEQYF

CDR3 length: 16
V gene: TRBV25-1
J gene: TRBJ1-1
clone size: few
D gene: -
CDR3 DNA: TGTGCCAGCAGTGAATCAATGGGGAGAGGAGGTCCTGAAGCTTTCTTT
CDR3 protein: CASSESMGRGGPEAFF

CDR3 length: 11
V gene: TRBV3-1
J gene: TRBJ1-1
clone size: -
D gene: TRBD1
CDR3 DNA: TGTACACAGGGGTTGAACACTGAAGCTTTCTTT
CDR3 protein: CTQGLNTEAFF

CDR3 length: 12
V gene: TRBV12-3/TRBV12-4
J gene: TRBJ2-5
clone size: -
D gene: TRBD1
CDR3 DNA: TGTGCCAGCAGGACAGGGGGAGAGACCCAGTACTTC
CDR3 protein: CASRTGGETQYF

CDR3 length: 16
V gene: TRBV25-1
J gene: TRBJ2-3
clone size: many
D gene: -
CDR3 DNA: TGTGCCAGCAGTGAGGTTCGGAGGGGAAGCACAGATACGCAGTATTTT
CDR3 protein: CASSEVRRGSTDTQYF

CDR3 length: 15
V gene: TRBV7-9
J gene: TRBJ1-5
clone size: -
D gene: -
CDR3 DNA: TGTGCCAGCAGCTTAGACAGCCAAGGGGATCAGCCCCAGCATTTT
CDR3 protein: CASSLDSQGDQPQHF

CDR3 length: 14
V gene: TRBV14
J gene: TRBJ2-7
clone size: -
D gene: -
CDR3 DNA: TGTGCCAGCAGCCAAGATCTGATTACCTACGAGCAGTACTTC
CDR3 protein: CASSQDLITYEQYF

CDR3 length: 16
V gene: TRBV9
J gene: TRBJ2-1
clone size: -
D gene: -
CDR3 DNA: TGTGCCAGCAGCCCTATAGCCGGGGACTCCTACAATGAGCAGTTCTTC
CDR3 protein: CASSPIAGDSYNEQFF

CDR3 length: 16
V gene: TRBV9
J gene: TRBJ1-3
clone size: -
D gene: -
CDR3 DNA: TGTGCCAGCAGCCCCCCTGGGATAGGGGGTGGAAACACCATATATTTT
CDR3 protein: CASSPPGIGGGNTIYF

CDR3 length: 16
V gene: TRBV20-1
J gene: TRBJ2-1
clone size: -
D gene: TRBD2
CDR3 DNA: TGCAGTGCTAGCCAAGGGAGCGGGATGATAGCCAATGAGCAGTTCTTC
CDR3 protein: CSASQGSGMIANEQFF

CDR3 length: 15
V gene: TRBV6-5
J gene: TRBJ2-1
clone size: -
D gene: TRBD1
CDR3 DNA: TGTGCCAGCAGCCGGACAGGGGCGGAAGACGGTGAGCAGTTCTTC
CDR3 protein: CASSRTGAEDGEQFF

CDR3 length: 16
V gene: TRBV14
J gene: TRBJ2-7
clone size: -
D gene: TRBD1
CDR3 DNA: TGTGCCAGCAGCCCGACCGGGACAGGGGTGTCAAATGAGCAGTACTTC
CDR3 protein: CASSPTGTGVSNEQYF

CDR3 length: 14
V gene: TRBV10-3
J gene: TRBJ2-7
clone size: -
D gene: -
CDR3 DNA: TGTGCCATCAGTGAATGGGGCCAGGGCCACGAGCAGTACTTC
CDR3 protein: CAISEWGQGHEQYF